This TCR beta chain was sequenced in a study of cytomegalovirus exposure and HLA in healthy donors. PCR amplification relied on 60 Vbeta primers (plus 13 Jbeta primers). The method was immunoSEQ multiplex PCR; TCRdb's version includes in-frame clones alone and lacks a portion of them. The sample yields roughly 62,000 clones, 70% to 85% seen once. Findings and limits, study-wide: CMV antigen specificity was confirmed in vitro for a few CMV-associated chains. Several of the most significant clusters appeared linked to common viral pathogens, based on a later analysis. V- and J-gene trimming of TCR beta was linked (in a later analysis) to a missense DCLRE1C variant. The number of N-insertions in an Asian-associated ancestry cluster was reportedly below the approximately 700-donor mean in a later analysis.

The V and J ends lost 3 bases and 7 bases, in that order; junction bases with no gene match: 9. The CDR3 totals 16 residues. Of note for this clone: Its antigen is undetermined.

The chain carries TRBV23-1 and TRBJ2-1; 10 bases align to TRBD1. TRBV23-1 is labeled an ORF, and its function is uncertain. This clonotype was sampled from a woman aged 40 to 50 in good health and CMV-seropositive. The sample comprised PBMCs. CDR3 protein: CASSQLPGTGANEQFF. For the CDR3, the DNA is TGCGCCAGCAGTCAGCTTCCCGGGACAGGGGCAAATGAGCAGTTCTTC.